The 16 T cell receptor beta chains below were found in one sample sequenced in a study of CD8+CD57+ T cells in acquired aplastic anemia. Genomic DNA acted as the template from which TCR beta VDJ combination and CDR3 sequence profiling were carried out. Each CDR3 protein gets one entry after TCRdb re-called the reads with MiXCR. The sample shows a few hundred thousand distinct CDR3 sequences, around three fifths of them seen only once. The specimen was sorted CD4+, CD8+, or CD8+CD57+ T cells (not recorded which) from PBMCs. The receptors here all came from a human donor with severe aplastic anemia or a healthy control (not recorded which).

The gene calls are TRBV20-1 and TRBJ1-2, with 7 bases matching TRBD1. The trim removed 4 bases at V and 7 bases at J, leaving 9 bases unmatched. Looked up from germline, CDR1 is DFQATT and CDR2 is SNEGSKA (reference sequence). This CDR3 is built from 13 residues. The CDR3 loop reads CSANDRVASGYTF. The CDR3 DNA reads TGCAGTGCTAACGACAGGGTTGCGAGTGGCTACACCTTC.

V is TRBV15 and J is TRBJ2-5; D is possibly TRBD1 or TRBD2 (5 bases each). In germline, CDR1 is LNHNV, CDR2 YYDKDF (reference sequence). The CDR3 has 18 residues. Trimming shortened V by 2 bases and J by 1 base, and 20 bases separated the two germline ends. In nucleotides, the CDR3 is TGTGCCACCAGCAGAAAAGGGAAATTAGACGGGGCCCAAGAGACCCAGTACTTC. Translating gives CATSRKGKLDGAQETQYF.

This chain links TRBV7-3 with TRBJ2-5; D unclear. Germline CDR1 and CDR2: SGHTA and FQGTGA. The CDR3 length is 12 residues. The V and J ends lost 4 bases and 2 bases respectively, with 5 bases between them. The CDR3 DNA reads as TGTGCCAGCAGCTCACGGCAAGAGACCCAGTACTTC. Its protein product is CASSSRQETQYF. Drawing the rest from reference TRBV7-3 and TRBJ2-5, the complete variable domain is GAGVSQTPSNKVTEKGKYVELRCDPISGHTALYWYRQSLGQGPEFLIYFQGTGAADDSGLPNDRFFAVRPEGSVSTLKIQRTERGDSAVYLCASSSRQETQYFGPGTRLLVL.

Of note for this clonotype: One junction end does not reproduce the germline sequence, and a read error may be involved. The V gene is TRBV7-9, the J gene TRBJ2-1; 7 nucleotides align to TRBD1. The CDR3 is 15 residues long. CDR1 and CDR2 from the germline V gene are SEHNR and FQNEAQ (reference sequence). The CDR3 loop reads CASSLAGTVNNEQFF. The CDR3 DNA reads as TGTGCCAGCAGCCTAGCCGGGACAGTTAACAATGAGCAGTTCTTC.

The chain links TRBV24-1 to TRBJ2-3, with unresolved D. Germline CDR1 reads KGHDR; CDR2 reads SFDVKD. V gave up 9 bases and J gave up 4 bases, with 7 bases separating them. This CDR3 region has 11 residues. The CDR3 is CATSRSDTQYF. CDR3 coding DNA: TGTGCCACCTCCCGGTCAGATACGCAGTATTTT.

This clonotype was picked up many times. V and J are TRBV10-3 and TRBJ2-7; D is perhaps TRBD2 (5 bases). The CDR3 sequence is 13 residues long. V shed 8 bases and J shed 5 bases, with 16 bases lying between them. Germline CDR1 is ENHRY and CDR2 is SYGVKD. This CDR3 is CAIEPGDENEQYF. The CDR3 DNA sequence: TGTGCCATCGAACCCGGGGATGAAAACGAGCAGTACTTC.

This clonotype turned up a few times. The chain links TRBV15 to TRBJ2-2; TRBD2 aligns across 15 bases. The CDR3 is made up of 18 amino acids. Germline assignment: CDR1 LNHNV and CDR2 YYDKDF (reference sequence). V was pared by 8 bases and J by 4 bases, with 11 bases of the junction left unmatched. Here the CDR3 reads CATHLGTSGGIGTGELFF. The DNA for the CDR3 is TGTGCCACCCATCTAGGGACTAGCGGGGGGATTGGCACCGGGGAGCTGTTTTTT.

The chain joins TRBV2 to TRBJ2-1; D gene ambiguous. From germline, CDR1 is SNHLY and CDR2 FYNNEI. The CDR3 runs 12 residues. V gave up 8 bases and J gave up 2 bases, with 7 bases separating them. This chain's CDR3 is CASGRTYNEQFF. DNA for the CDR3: TGTGCCAGCGGGCGGACCTACAATGAGCAGTTCTTC.

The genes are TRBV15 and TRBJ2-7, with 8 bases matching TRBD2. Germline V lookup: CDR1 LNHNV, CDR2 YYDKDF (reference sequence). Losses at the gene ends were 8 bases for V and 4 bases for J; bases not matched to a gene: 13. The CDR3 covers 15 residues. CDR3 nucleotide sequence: TGTGCCACCCGAGGCGCGGGAGGACATCCTTACGAGCAGTACTTC. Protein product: CATRGAGGHPYEQYF.

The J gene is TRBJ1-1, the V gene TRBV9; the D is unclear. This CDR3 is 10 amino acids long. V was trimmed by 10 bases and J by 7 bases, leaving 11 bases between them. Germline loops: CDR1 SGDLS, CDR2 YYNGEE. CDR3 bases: TGTGCCTCAGGAACGGGTGAAGCTTTCTTT. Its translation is CASGTGEAFF.

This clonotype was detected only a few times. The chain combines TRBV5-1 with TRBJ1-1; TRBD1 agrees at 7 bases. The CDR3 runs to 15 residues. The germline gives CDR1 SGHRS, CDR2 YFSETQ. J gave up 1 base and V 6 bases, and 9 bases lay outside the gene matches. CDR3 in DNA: TGCGCCAGCACCCGACAGGGAATAACGAACACTGAAGCTTTCTTT. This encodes CASTRQGITNTEAFF. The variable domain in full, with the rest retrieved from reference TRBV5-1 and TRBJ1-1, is KAGVTQTPRYLIKTRGQQVTLSCSPISGHRSVSWYQQTPGQGLQFLFEYFSETQRNKGNFPGRFSGRQFSNSRSEMNVSTLELGDSALYLCASTRQGITNTEAFFGQGTRLTVV.

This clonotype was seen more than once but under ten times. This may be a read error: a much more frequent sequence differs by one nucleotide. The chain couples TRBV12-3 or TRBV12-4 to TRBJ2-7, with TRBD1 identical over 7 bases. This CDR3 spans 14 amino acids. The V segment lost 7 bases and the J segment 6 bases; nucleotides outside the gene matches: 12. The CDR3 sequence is CASKPRQGNFEQYF. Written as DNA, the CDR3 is TGTGCCAGCAAACCGAGACAGGGAAATTTCGAGCAGTACTTC.

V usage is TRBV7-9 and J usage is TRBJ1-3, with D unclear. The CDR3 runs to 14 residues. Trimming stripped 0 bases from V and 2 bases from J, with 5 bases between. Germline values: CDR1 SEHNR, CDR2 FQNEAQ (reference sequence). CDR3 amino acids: CASSLAATGNTIYF. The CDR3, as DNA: TGTGCCAGCAGCTTAGCGGCGACTGGAAACACCATATATTTT.

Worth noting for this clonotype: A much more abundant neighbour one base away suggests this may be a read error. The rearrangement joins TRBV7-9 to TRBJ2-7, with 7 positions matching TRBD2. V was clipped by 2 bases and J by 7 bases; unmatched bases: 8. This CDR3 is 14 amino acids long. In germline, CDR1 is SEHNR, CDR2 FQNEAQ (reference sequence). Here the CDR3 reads CASSLRGGREEQYF. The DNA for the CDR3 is TGTGCCAGCAGCTTAAGGGGCGGGCGGGAGGAGCAGTACTTC.

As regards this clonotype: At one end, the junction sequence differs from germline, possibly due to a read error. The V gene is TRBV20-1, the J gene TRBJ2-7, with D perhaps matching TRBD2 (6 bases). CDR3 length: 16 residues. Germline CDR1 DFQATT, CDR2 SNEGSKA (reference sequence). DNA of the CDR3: TGCAGTGCTAGAGATGTTGGGGGGAGGAGCTCCTACGGGCAGTACTTC. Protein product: CSARDVGGRSSYGQYF.

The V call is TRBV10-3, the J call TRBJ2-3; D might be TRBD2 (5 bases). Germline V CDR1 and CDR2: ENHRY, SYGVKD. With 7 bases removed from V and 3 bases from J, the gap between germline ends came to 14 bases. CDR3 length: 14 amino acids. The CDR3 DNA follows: TGTGCCATCAAGATCGAGCGGAGGACAGATACGCAGTATTTT. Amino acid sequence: CAIKIERRTDTQYF.